Each of the 23 T cell receptor beta chains below was sequenced from the same sample in a study of identical twins. MiXCR was run by TCRdb on the 5' RACE reads, yielding one entry per CDR3 protein. The sample contains more than 350,000 distinct CDR3 sequences, roughly 9% of which appear only once. Sequencing was carried out using naive T cells sorted from blood. The receptor set was obtained from a woman between 50 and 59 years old in good health.

This clonotype was observed a few times. This sequence joins TRBV11-2 and TRBJ1-1, with D tentatively TRBD1 (5 bases). Germline CDR1 is SGHAT and CDR2 is FQNNGV. The CDR3 is 14 amino acids. Trimming removed 1 base from V and 1 base from J, with 7 bases in between. This CDR3 reads CASSLAQGNTEAFF. The CDR3 DNA is TGTGCCAGCAGCTTAGCCCAGGGGAACACTGAAGCTTTCTTT.

This clonotype turned up a few times. The V and J genes are TRBV4-1 and TRBJ1-2; D is perhaps TRBD1 (5 bases). In germline, CDR1 is MGHRA, CDR2 YSYEKL. The CDR3 covers 16 residues. V lost 1 base and J 2 bases, leaving 14 bases between the germline ends. CDR3 sequence: CASSQVGGARNYGYTF. CDR3 DNA: TGCGCCAGCAGCCAAGTAGGAGGGGCGCGGAACTATGGCTACACCTTC.

This sequence joins TRBV5-1 and TRBJ2-3, with no clear D. Germline loops: CDR1 SGHRS, CDR2 YFSETQ. CDR3 size: 14 residues. Trimming pared 2 bases from V and 4 bases from J, leaving 11 bases between. CDR3 sequence (DNA): TGCGCCAGCAGCTTATTAGTGGGGTCAGATACGCAGTATTTT. It encodes CASSLLVGSDTQYF.

The chain links TRBV4-2 to TRBJ2-7; tentative D call: TRBD2 (6 bases). This CDR3 is 17 amino acids long. V was cut by 4 bases and J by 0 bases, with 19 bases left in between. CDR1 is LGHNA, CDR2 YNFKEQ, per germline. CDR3 sequence reads: CASSPASLARSSYEQYF. The CDR3, as DNA: TGTGCCAGCAGCCCGGCCTCTCTAGCGAGAAGCTCCTACGAGCAGTACTTC.

The DNA for the CDR3 is TGTGCCAGCAGCCGGGACCCCGGTGGTACGCAGTATTTT. Amino acids: CASSRDPGGTQYF. The rearrangement uses TRBV3-1 and TRBJ2-3; D is perhaps TRBD1 or TRBD2 (5 bases each). Germline lookup yields CDR1 LGHDT and CDR2 YNNKEL (reference sequence). The CDR3 length is 13 residues. The V gene lost 4 bases and the J gene lost 8 bases, with 13 bases spanning the gap.

V usage is TRBV6-5 and J usage is TRBJ2-4; no definite D call. Trimming removed 2 bases at V and 7 bases at J, with 15 bases between. CDR1 and CDR2 from the germline V gene are MNHEY and SVGAGI. This CDR3 spans 15 amino acids. The CDR3, as DNA: TGTGCCAGCAGTTACAACCCGGACGGCACGAACATTCAGTACTTC. Encoded protein: CASSYNPDGTNIQYF.

The J gene is TRBJ2-7, the V gene TRBV5-6, with a tentative D call TRBD1 (5 bases). CDR1 is SGHDT and CDR2 is YYEEEE in the germline V gene. The CDR3 loop spans 15 amino acids. The ends were cut back, 4 bases at V and 0 bases at J, with 14 bases in the middle. CDR3 region: CASSNWGVHSYEQYF. The DNA of the CDR3 is TGTGCCAGCAGCAATTGGGGCGTTCACTCCTACGAGCAGTACTTC. Full variable domain (missing parts from reference TRBV5-6 and TRBJ2-7): DAGVTQSPTHLIKTRGQQVTLRCSPKSGHDTVSWYQQALGQGPQFIFQYYEEEERQRGNFPDRFSGHQFPNYSSELNVNALLLGDSALYLCASSNWGVHSYEQYFGPGTRLTVT.

This clonotype was counted only a few times. V gene TRBV5-1 combines with J gene TRBJ2-7; D not certain. The CDR3 length is 12 residues. V was trimmed by 0 bases and J by 6 bases, leaving 7 bases between them. CDR1 and CDR2 from the germline V gene are SGHRS and YFSETQ. The CDR3 bases are TGCGCCAGCAGCTTGGTTCTTGGCGAGCAGTACTTC. This sequence encodes CASSLVLGEQYF. Based on the CDR3 plus reference TRBV5-1 and TRBJ2-7, the full variable domain is KAGVTQTPRYLIKTRGQQVTLSCSPISGHRSVSWYQQTPGQGLQFLFEYFSETQRNKGNFPGRFSGRQFSNSRSEMNVSTLELGDSALYLCASSLVLGEQYFGPGTRLTVT.

This clonotype was detected ten times or more. The rearrangement joins TRBV29-1 to TRBJ1-1, with D uncertain. CDR1 and CDR2 from the germline V gene are SQVTM and ANQGSEA. Between the trimmed V and J ends, which lost 7 bases and 2 bases, there was a span of 8 bases. The CDR3 has 11 residues. Here the CDR3 reads CSAGENTEAFF. The CDR3 region has the DNA TGCAGCGCGGGAGAAAACACTGAAGCTTTCTTT.

The chain recombines TRBV4-2 with TRBJ2-7; D ambiguous. The V gene's germline CDR1 is LGHNA and CDR2 YNFKEQ. V was cut by 1 base and J by 3 bases, with 10 bases left in between. The CDR3 contains 14 residues. The CDR3, as DNA: TGTGCCAGCAGCCAAGGGTTACCCAACTACGAGCAGTACTTC. It specifies CASSQGLPNYEQYF.

The sample holds a few counts of this clonotype. V usage is TRBV4-1 and J usage is TRBJ2-7, with TRBD2 matching over 11 bases. Germline CDR1 MGHRA, CDR2 YSYEKL. V shed 1 base and J 9 bases; nucleotides not matched to a gene: 11. This CDR3 region has 16 residues. CDR3 protein: CASSQGLAGPSRGQYF. The CDR3 DNA follows: TGCGCCAGCAGCCAAGGACTAGCGGGACCTTCGAGGGGGCAGTACTTC.

This clonotype was detected only a few times. The gene calls are TRBV5-1 and TRBJ1-1, with 12 bases fitting TRBD1. Per the germline V gene, CDR1 is SGHRS and CDR2 is YFSETQ. The CDR3 totals 18 residues. J was trimmed by 1 base and V by 3 bases; bases with no gene match: 10. The CDR3 DNA reads TGCGCCAGCAGCTCCGGGACAGGGGGCGCAAACGGGAACACTGAAGCTTTCTTT. Its protein is CASSSGTGGANGNTEAFF.

This clonotype was counted at least ten times. The J gene is TRBJ2-1, the V gene TRBV7-6; D is unresolved. This CDR3 is 11 amino acids long. CDR1 is SGHVS and CDR2 is FNYEAQ in the germline V gene. The V end was cut by 5 bases, the J end by 9 bases, with 8 bases between. The CDR3 nucleotides are TGTGCCAGCAGCCCGACGTTTGAGCAGTTCTTC. It is translated as CASSPTFEQFF.

V gene TRBV18 combines with J gene TRBJ1-2; D may be TRBD1 (5 bases). The length of the CDR3 is 13 residues. Germline loops: CDR1 KGHSH, CDR2 LQKENI. V was pared by 6 bases and J by 4 bases, with 12 bases between. The CDR3 DNA sequence: TGTGCCAGCTCCCCCGCAGGGAGCTATGGCTACACCTTC. It translates to CASSPAGSYGYTF. Based on the CDR3 plus reference TRBV18 and TRBJ1-2, the full variable domain is NAGVMQNPRHLVRRRGQEARLRCSPMKGHSHVYWYRQLPEEGLKFMVYLQKENIIDESGMPKERFSAEFPKEGPSILRIQQVVRGDSAAYFCASSPAGSYGYTFGSGTRLTVV.

This clonotype has a count of ten or more. The rearrangement joins TRBV5-1 to TRBJ2-2; possibly TRBD2 for D (6 bases). The CDR3 extends over 14 amino acids. Germline V lookup: CDR1 SGHRS, CDR2 YFSETQ. The V and J ends lost 4 bases and 5 bases respectively, with 12 bases between them. The CDR3 DNA reads TGCGCCAGCAGCCCGGGACTTCATACCGGGGAGCTGTTTTTT. This encodes CASSPGLHTGELFF.

This clonotype was observed at least ten times. The V call is TRBV6-2 or TRBV6-3, the J call TRBJ2-2; D is perhaps TRBD1 (5 bases). The CDR3 sequence is 14 residues long. With 8 bases removed from V and 4 bases from J, the gap between germline ends came to 14 bases. Per germline, CDR1 MNHEY and CDR2 SVGEGT. The CDR3 DNA reads as TGTGCCAGCTCAATCCAGGGTGCCACCGGGGAGCTGTTTTTT. Translated, it gives CASSIQGATGELFF.

This chain connects TRBV19 to TRBJ2-5, with D perhaps being TRBD1 or TRBD2 (5 bases each). The CDR3 length is 14 residues. The V end was cut by 5 bases, the J end by 5 bases, with 15 bases between. Germline CDR1 and CDR2: LNHDA and SQIVND (reference sequence). CDR3 region: CASSSGYEGETQYF. For the CDR3, the DNA is TGTGCCAGTAGTTCGGGATATGAGGGGGAGACCCAGTACTTC.

This clonotype was seen at least ten times. The rearrangement uses TRBV6-9 and TRBJ2-7; TRBD2 matches at 10 bases. This CDR3 has 17 residues. The germline V gene encodes CDR1 MNHGY and CDR2 SVAAGI. After removal of 2 bases from V and 6 bases from J, the junction contained 13 bases not matched to a gene. CDR3 residues: CASSYPPSGTSVVEQYF. The DNA for the CDR3 is TGTGCCAGCAGTTATCCTCCTTCGGGGACTAGCGTCGTCGAGCAGTACTTC.

This clonotype appeared many times. The gene calls are TRBV10-2 and TRBJ2-5, with a weak D call TRBD2 (6 bases). Germline V gene lookup returns CDR1 WSHSY and CDR2 SAAADI. V was shortened by 0 bases and J by 2 bases, with 22 bases between the two germline ends. The CDR3 consists of 19 residues. The CDR3 spells CASSESRWTPAGQQETQYF. CDR3 nucleotides: TGCGCCAGCAGTGAGTCTCGGTGGACCCCGGCGGGGCAGCAAGAGACCCAGTACTTC.

This clonotype was detected only a few times. This chain links TRBV2 with TRBJ2-3; 7 positions match TRBD1. CDR3 length: 13 residues. V dropped 8 bases and J dropped 14; count of bases not matched to a gene: 16. Germline V lookup: CDR1 SNHLY, CDR2 FYNNEI. CDR3 in amino acids: CASGLLFSTGAYF. CDR3 DNA sequence: TGTGCCAGCGGCCTCCTTTTTTCCACAGGGGCGTATTTT.

CDR3 region: CASSSSSGSYNEQFF. The DNA of the CDR3 is TGTGCCAGCAGCTCTTCTAGCGGGAGCTACAATGAGCAGTTCTTC. V and J are TRBV7-9 and TRBJ2-1; TRBD2 matches at 10 bases. CDR3 length equals 15 residues. The V segment lost 4 bases and the J segment 3 bases; nucleotides outside the gene matches: 3. Germline V gives CDR1 SEHNR, CDR2 FQNEAQ (reference sequence).

The chain recombines TRBV6-6 with TRBJ2-1; TRBD2 matches 11 bases. This CDR3 has 17 residues. Germline trimming cut 7 bases from V and 5 bases from J; bases unmatched to any gene: 13. CDR1 is MNHNY, CDR2 SVGAGI, per germline (reference sequence). The CDR3 region has the DNA TGTGCCAGCACCCCCCTTTTCGGGACTAGCGGACACAATGAGCAGTTCTTC. Amino acids: CASTPLFGTSGHNEQFF.

This clonotype was counted ten times or more. The CDR3 protein is CASSYGGMKAGELFF. Written as DNA, the CDR3 is TGTGCCAGCAGTTACGGGGGGATGAAGGCCGGGGAGCTGTTTTTT. V gene TRBV6-5 combines with J gene TRBJ2-2; maybe TRBD2 (6 bases). The germline CDR1 and CDR2 sequences are MNHEY and SVGAGI. This CDR3 comprises 15 residues. The ends were cut back, 2 bases at V and 6 bases at J, with 13 bases in the middle.